A single sample is the source of the 26 T cell receptor beta chains below, sequenced in a study of cytomegalovirus exposure and HLA in healthy donors. PCR was performed using 60 Vbeta and 13 Jbeta primers. Sequencing used immunoSEQ multiplex PCR; TCRdb keeps in-frame clones, though not all of them. The sample lists around 140,000 clones, about 75% occurring once. The sample consisted of PBMCs. The receptors stem from a woman between 40 and 50 years old in good health and CMV-seronegative.

This clone was seen more than once but under ten times. The chain has TRBV18 and TRBJ2-1; D perhaps matches TRBD1 (5 bases). The germline V and J ends were trimmed by 6 bases and 6 bases, with 12 bases remaining between them. Germline assignment: CDR1 KGHSH and CDR2 LQKENI. The CDR3 totals 13 residues. CDR3 sequence: CASSQGRSNEQFF. The DNA for the CDR3 is TGTGCCAGCTCCCAGGGCCGGAGCAATGAGCAGTTCTTC.

The V call is TRBV18, the J call TRBJ2-7; TRBD1 agrees at 10 bases. CDR3 length: 14 residues. Germline values: CDR1 KGHSH, CDR2 LQKENI. The V and J ends lost 3 bases and 5 bases, in that order; junction bases with no gene match: 4. In nucleotides, the CDR3 is TGTGCCAGCTCACCTAGGGACAGGGGCCACGAGCAGTACTTC. It encodes CASSPRDRGHEQYF.

This clone was observed a handful of times. J is TRBJ1-1 and V is TRBV5-8; D gene unclear. The V end was cut by 4 bases, the J end by 3 bases, with 13 bases between. The germline V gene has CDR1 SGHTS and CDR2 YDEGEE. The CDR3 loop spans 14 amino acids. CDR3: CASSMFSSDTEAFF. CDR3 in DNA: TGTGCCAGCAGCATGTTTTCCAGCGACACTGAAGCTTTCTTT.

This clone occurred a few times. The genes are TRBV5-6 and TRBJ1-2, with D tentatively TRBD1 (5 bases). The germline V gene encodes CDR1 SGHDT and CDR2 YYEEEE. The V end lost 4 bases, the J end lost 8 bases, and 18 bases lay between the germline ends. The CDR3 extends over 14 amino acids. The chain's CDR3 is CASSRGQRTEGYTF. The CDR3 bases are TGTGCCAGCAGCCGCGGACAACGGACCGAGGGCTACACCTTC.

V is TRBV29-1 and J is TRBJ2-7; tentative D call: TRBD1 (6 bases). Germline-derived CDR1 and CDR2 are SQVTM and ANQGSEA. Trimming shortened V by 5 bases and J by 5 bases, and 13 bases separated the two germline ends. This CDR3 comprises 12 residues. The CDR3 loop reads CSVIQGRDEQYF. The DNA of the CDR3 is TGCAGCGTTATACAGGGCCGGGACGAGCAGTACTTC.

The chain couples TRBV7-2 to TRBJ2-7, with TRBD1 matching 9 bases. V lost 1 base to trimming and J lost 3 bases; unmatched junction nucleotides: 4. Per germline, CDR1 SGHTA and CDR2 FQGNSA. The length of the CDR3 is 15 residues. The CDR3 region has the DNA TGTGCCAGCAGCTTAGTCACAGGGGGCGTCTACGAGCAGTACTTC. It yields the protein CASSLVTGGVYEQYF.

The CDR3 DNA sequence: TGCAGCGTTGGGGTGGGGGCTACTGGGGCCAACGTCCTGACTTTC. As protein: CSVGVGATGANVLTF. This rearrangement joins TRBV29-1 to TRBJ2-6, with TRBD1 as a possible D gene (6 bases). V gave up 4 bases and J gave up 2 bases, with 12 bases separating them. Per the germline V gene, CDR1 is SQVTM and CDR2 is ANQGSEA. This CDR3 is built from 15 residues.

The chain is built from TRBV6-5 and TRBJ1-1, with D uncertain. The CDR3 has 15 residues. The germline V gene encodes CDR1 MNHEY and CDR2 SVGAGI. The germline V and J ends were trimmed by 5 bases and 1 base, with 14 bases remaining between them. DNA for the CDR3: TGTGCCAGCAGTATTACATTACCTTCGAACACTGAAGCTTTCTTT. Amino acids: CASSITLPSNTEAFF.

The rearrangement uses TRBV29-1 and TRBJ2-3; possible D gene TRBD2, 7 bases. Germline CDR1 SQVTM, CDR2 ANQGSEA. The CDR3 spans 14 residues. Trimming left V 7 bases short and J 4 bases short, with 18 bases between. CDR3 region: CSGGASGRADTQYF. CDR3 DNA sequence: TGCAGCGGGGGGGCTAGCGGACGCGCAGATACGCAGTATTTT.

V is TRBV4-2 and J is TRBJ1-1, with TRBD1 matching over 10 bases. V was clipped by 0 bases and J by 4 bases; unmatched bases: 8. Germline values: CDR1 LGHNA, CDR2 YNFKEQ. This CDR3 region has 17 residues. The CDR3 DNA follows: TGTGCCAGCAGCCAAGAATCCAGGACAGGGGGTCTCACTGAAGCTTTCTTT. Its protein is CASSQESRTGGLTEAFF.

This rearrangement joins TRBV2 to TRBJ2-1; no clear D. The CDR3 is made up of 11 amino acids. The germline V and J ends were trimmed by 5 bases and 12 bases, with 11 bases remaining between them. The germline gives CDR1 SNHLY, CDR2 FYNNEI. CDR3 residues: CASSPERGQFF. The CDR3 coding sequence is TGTGCCAGCAGTCCAGAACGTGGGCAGTTCTTC. Full variable domain (missing parts from reference TRBV2 and TRBJ2-1): EPEVTQTPSHQVTQMGQEVILRCVPISNHLYFYWYRQILGQKVEFLVSFYNNEISEKSEIFDDQFSVERPDGSNFTLKIRSTKLEDSAMYFCASSPERGQFFGPGTRLTVL.

The rearrangement joins TRBV7-6 to TRBJ2-5; TRBD2 agrees at 9 bases. Germline V CDR1 and CDR2: SGHVS, FNYEAQ. V shed 0 bases and J 4 bases; nucleotides not matched to a gene: 3. The CDR3 extends over 15 amino acids. The CDR3 region has the DNA TGTGCCAGCAGCTTAGCTGGACTAGCGCCAGAGACCCAGTACTTC. Translation: CASSLAGLAPETQYF.

There are many counts of this clone. This chain connects TRBV28 to TRBJ2-7, with D possibly matching TRBD1 (6 bases). This CDR3 is built from 12 residues. Germline CDR1 is MDHEN and CDR2 is SYDVKM. Trimming removed 6 bases from V and 7 bases from J, with 13 bases in between. Here the CDR3 DNA reads TGTGCCAGCAGCAAATTACAGGGTGAGCAGTACTTC. This encodes CASSKLQGEQYF.

The chain recombines TRBV28 with TRBJ1-4; D not resolved. Germline lookup yields CDR1 MDHEN and CDR2 SYDVKM. The ends were cut back, 10 bases at V and 7 bases at J, with 19 bases in the middle. CDR3 length: 14 residues. In DNA, the CDR3 is TGTGCCACCACGACACGGCGGGGATCTGAAAAACTGTTTTTT. Protein sequence: CATTTRRGSEKLFF.

This sequence joins TRBV18 and TRBJ1-3; D gene uncertain. With 4 bases removed from V and 0 bases from J, the gap between germline ends came to 4 bases. The CDR3 sequence is 13 residues long. Germline assignment: CDR1 KGHSH and CDR2 LQKENI. CDR3 sequence: CASSQSSGNTIYF. CDR3 coding DNA: TGTGCCAGCTCACAGAGCTCTGGAAACACCATATATTTT.

The J gene is TRBJ2-2, the V gene TRBV2, with 7 nucleotides matching TRBD1. With V trimmed by 4 bases and J by 0 bases, 2 bases remained unmatched. The CDR3 contains 15 residues. The V gene's germline CDR1 is SNHLY and CDR2 FYNNEI. The CDR3 here is CASSVDRANTGELFF. DNA of the CDR3: TGTGCCAGCAGTGTCGACAGGGCGAACACCGGGGAGCTGTTTTTT.

This chain joins TRBV4-1 and TRBJ2-2, with unresolved D. Trimming pared 0 bases from V and 5 bases from J, leaving 10 bases between. This CDR3 region has 15 residues. CDR1 MGHRA and CDR2 YSYEKL come from the germline V gene. In nucleotides, the CDR3 is TGCGCCAGCAGCCAAGATCTAGGCCGTACCGGGGAGCTGTTTTTT. Protein: CASSQDLGRTGELFF.

The sample holds one count of this clone. The chain couples TRBV2 to TRBJ2-4; D is possibly TRBD1 (5 bases). The CDR3 covers 15 residues. In germline, CDR1 is SNHLY, CDR2 FYNNEI. V was cut by 1 base and J by 9 bases, with 16 bases left in between. The CDR3: CASSEGRQGKGIQYF. The CDR3 DNA is TGTGCCAGCAGTGAAGGCCGGCAGGGAAAGGGCATTCAGTACTTC.

V usage is TRBV2 and J usage is TRBJ2-2, with TRBD2 as a possible D gene (7 bases). Per germline, CDR1 SNHLY and CDR2 FYNNEI. V lost 3 bases, J lost 4 bases, and 21 bases lay in between. The CDR3 sequence is 18 residues long. Here the CDR3 DNA reads TGTGCCAGCAGTGAGCGAAAGTTCGATGGGGGGGCCACCGGGGAGCTGTTTTTT. Translated, it gives CASSERKFDGGATGELFF.

The V gene is TRBV5-1, the J gene TRBJ1-2; 7 positions agree with TRBD1. The CDR3 is 16 amino acids. Germline V CDR1 and CDR2: SGHRS, YFSETQ. Unmatched junction bases numbered 12, after V lost 1 base and J lost 6 bases. As DNA, the CDR3 is TGCGCCAGCAGCTTGCGCCGACAGGGTGGAGTACATGGCTACACCTTC. Its translation is CASSLRRQGGVHGYTF.

Details on this clone: The sample carries other DNA sequences with the same CDR3. The genes are TRBV6-4 and TRBJ2-7; TRBD1 is a possible D gene (6 bases). CDR1 is MRHNA and CDR2 is SNTAGT in the germline V gene. Between the trimmed V and J ends, which lost 6 bases and 4 bases, there was a span of 16 bases. The CDR3 loop spans 14 amino acids. As DNA, the CDR3 is TGTGCCAGCAGCCACCGGGACAAGACTTACGAGCAGTACTTC. It encodes CASSHRDKTYEQYF.

The sample holds a few counts of this clone. V is TRBV5-1 and J is TRBJ1-1, with TRBD1 as a possible D gene (6 bases). Germline V gene sequence: CDR1 SGHRS, CDR2 YFSETQ. The CDR3 length is 13 residues. Trimming removed 6 bases at V and 4 bases at J, with 13 bases between. The CDR3 nucleotides are TGCGCCAGCAATACACAAGGGGGCACTGAAGCTTTCTTT. Translated, it gives CASNTQGGTEAFF.

This chain links TRBV7-6 with TRBJ2-5; 7 bases fit TRBD2. Germline loops: CDR1 SGHVS, CDR2 FNYEAQ. The length of the CDR3 is 14 residues. V trimming: 6 bases; J trimming: 0 bases; junction bases outside the gene matches: 4. As DNA, the CDR3 is TGTGCCAGCAGGGGAGGGAGTAACCAAGAGACCCAGTACTTC. Residues: CASRGGSNQETQYF.

V and J are TRBV25-1 and TRBJ1-2, with D possibly matching TRBD1 (6 bases). Germline V gene data show CDR1 as MGHDK and CDR2 as SYGVNS. This CDR3 comprises 15 residues. With 3 bases removed from V and 5 bases from J, the gap between germline ends came to 16 bases. CDR3 loop: CASSDSGDLGYGYTF. The CDR3 DNA follows: TGTGCCAGCAGTGACTCAGGGGATTTGGGATATGGCTACACCTTC.

J is TRBJ1-1 and V is TRBV6-5; D gene ambiguous. The germline gives CDR1 MNHEY, CDR2 SVGAGI. Trimming stripped 0 bases from V and 4 bases from J, with 6 bases between. The CDR3 contains 13 residues. CDR3 residues: CASSYSSSTEAFF. The CDR3 bases are TGTGCCAGCAGTTACTCGTCGTCCACTGAAGCTTTCTTT.

This clone has more than one count but fewer than ten. CDR3 sequence: CASSLMGQGLVNTEAFF. As DNA, the CDR3 is TGTGCCAGCAGCTTAATGGGACAGGGGTTGGTGAACACTGAAGCTTTCTTT. The chain links TRBV11-2 to TRBJ1-1, with 10 bases lining up with TRBD1. V lost 2 bases to trimming and J lost 0 bases; unmatched junction nucleotides: 6. The CDR3 sequence is 17 residues long. CDR1 is SGHAT, CDR2 FQNNGV, per germline.